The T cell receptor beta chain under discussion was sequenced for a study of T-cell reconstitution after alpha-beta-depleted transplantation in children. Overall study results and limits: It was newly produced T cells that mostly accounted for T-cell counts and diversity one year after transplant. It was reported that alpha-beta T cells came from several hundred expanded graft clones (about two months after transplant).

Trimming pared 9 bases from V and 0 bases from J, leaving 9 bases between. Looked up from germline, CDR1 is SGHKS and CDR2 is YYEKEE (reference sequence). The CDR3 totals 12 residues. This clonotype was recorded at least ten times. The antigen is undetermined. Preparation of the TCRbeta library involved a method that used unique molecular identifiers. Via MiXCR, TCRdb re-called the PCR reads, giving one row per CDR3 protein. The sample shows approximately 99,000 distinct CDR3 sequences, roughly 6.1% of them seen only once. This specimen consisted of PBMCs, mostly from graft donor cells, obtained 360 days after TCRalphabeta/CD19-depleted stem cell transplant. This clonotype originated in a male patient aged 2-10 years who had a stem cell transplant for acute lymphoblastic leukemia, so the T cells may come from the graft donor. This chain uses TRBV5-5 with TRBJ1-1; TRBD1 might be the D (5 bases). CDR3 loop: CATQGMNTEAFF. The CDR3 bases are TGTGCCACGCAGGGTATGAACACTGAAGCTTTCTTT.